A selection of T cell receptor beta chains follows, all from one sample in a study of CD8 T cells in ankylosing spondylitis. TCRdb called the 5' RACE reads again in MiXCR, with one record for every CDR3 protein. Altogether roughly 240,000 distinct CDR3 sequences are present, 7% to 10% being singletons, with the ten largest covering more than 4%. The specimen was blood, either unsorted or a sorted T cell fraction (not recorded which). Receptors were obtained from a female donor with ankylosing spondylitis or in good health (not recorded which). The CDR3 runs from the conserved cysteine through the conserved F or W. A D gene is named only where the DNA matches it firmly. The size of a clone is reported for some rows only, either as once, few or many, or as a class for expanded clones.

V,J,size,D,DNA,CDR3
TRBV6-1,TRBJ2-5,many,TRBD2,TGTGCCAGCAGTGAAAATAGCGGGTACCAAGAGACCCAGTACTTC,CASSENSGYQETQYF
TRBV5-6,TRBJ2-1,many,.,TGTGCCAGCAGCCAGTCTTATGAGCAGTTCTTC,CASSQSYEQFF
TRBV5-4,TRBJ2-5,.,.,TGTGCCAGCAGGAGGTTCGGGTTCCAAGAGACCCAGTACTTC,CASRRFGFQETQYF
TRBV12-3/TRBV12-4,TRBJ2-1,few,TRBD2,TGTGCCAGCAGCATAGCGGGAGTTAAGAATGAGCAGTTCTTC,CASSIAGVKNEQFF
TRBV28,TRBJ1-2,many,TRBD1,TGTGCCAGCAGCCTGCCCAGGGGGCGGTATGGCTACACCTTC,CASSLPRGRYGYTF
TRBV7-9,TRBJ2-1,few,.,TGTGCCAGCAGCCCCTCGGCGGTCTCCTACAATGAGCAGTTCTTC,CASSPSAVSYNEQFF
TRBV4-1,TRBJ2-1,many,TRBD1,TGCGCCAGCAGCCGCGGGACAGGGGATTTCAATGAGCAGTTCTTC,CASSRGTGDFNEQFF
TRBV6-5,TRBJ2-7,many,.,TGTGCCAGCAGTTGGGCCGGGACATCTCCTTACGAGCAGTACTTC,CASSWAGTSPYEQYF
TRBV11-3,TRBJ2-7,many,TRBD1,TGTGCCAGCAGCCCCGGACAGGGGAAGGCCTACGAGCAGTACTTC,CASSPGQGKAYEQYF
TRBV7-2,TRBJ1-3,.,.,TGTGCCAGCAGCCTGGACCTAAGCTCTGGAAACACCATATATTTT,CASSLDLSSGNTIYF
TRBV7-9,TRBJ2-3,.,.,TGTGCCAGCAGCTCAGCGGTGGACTCCACAGATACGCAGTATTTT,CASSSAVDSTDTQYF
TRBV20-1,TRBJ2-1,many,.,TGCAGTGCTAGGACTACTTACTCCTACAATGAGCAGTTCTTC,CSARTTYSYNEQFF
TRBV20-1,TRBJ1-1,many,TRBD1,TGCAGTGTAAATGGGGACAGCAGAATGAACACTGAAGCTTTCTTT,CSVNGDSRMNTEAFF
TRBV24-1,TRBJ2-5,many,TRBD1,TGTGCCACCAGTGATTTGTATTTGGACAGGGGTGGAGAGACCCAGTACTTC,CATSDLYLDRGGETQYF
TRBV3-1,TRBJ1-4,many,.,TGTGCCAGCAGCCAAGGCCCCTCGAAGGGACTACTGTTTTTT,CASSQGPSKGLLFF
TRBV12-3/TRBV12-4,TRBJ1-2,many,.,TGTGCCAGCAGCATAGGGCGCTATGGCTACACCTTC,CASSIGRYGYTF
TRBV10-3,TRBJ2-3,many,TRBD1,TGTGCCATCAGCTCACCCGGGACAGTCCGTTTTTTT,CAISSPGTVRFF
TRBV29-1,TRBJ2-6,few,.,TGCAGCGTTCAGGAATCTGGGGCCAACGTCCTGACTTTC,CSVQESGANVLTF
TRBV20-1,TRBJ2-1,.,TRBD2,TGCAGTGCTACCCGGACTAGCGGGAAACCCTACAATGAGCAGTTCTTC,CSATRTSGKPYNEQFF
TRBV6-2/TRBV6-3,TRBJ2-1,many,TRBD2,TGTGCCAGCAGTCCACCTCCTAGCGGGAGCTCCTACAATGAGCAGTTCTTC,CASSPPPSGSSYNEQFF
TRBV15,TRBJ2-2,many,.,TGTGCCACCAGCACAGGTCAGACCGGGGAGCTGTTTTTT,CATSTGQTGELFF
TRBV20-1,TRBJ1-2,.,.,TGCAGTGCTATCTTGCGAGGGGATGGCTACACCTTC,CSAILRGDGYTF
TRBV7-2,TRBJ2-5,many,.,TGTGCCAGCAGCATACCCGGGACTCCGCACGAGACCCAGTACTTC,CASSIPGTPHETQYF
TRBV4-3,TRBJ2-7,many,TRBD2,TGCGCCAGCAGCATAGGTCTAGCGGGAGCCACGGGGGCGTCCTACGAGCAGTACTTC,CASSIGLAGATGASYEQYF
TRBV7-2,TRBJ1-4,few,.,TGTGCCAGCAGCTCCGTAGCCGTTAATGAAAAACTGTTTTTT,CASSSVAVNEKLFF
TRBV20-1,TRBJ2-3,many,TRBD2,TGCAGTGCTACCCGAGCGGGAGGGCCGACAGATACGCAGTATTTT,CSATRAGGPTDTQYF
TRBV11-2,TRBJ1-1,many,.,TGTGCCAGCAGCTTCGAAACAGGGAGCACTGAAGCTTTCTTT,CASSFETGSTEAFF
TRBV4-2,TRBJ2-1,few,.,TGTGCCAGCGGCCCCGGGGGCTCCTACAATGAGCAGTTCTTC,CASGPGGSYNEQFF